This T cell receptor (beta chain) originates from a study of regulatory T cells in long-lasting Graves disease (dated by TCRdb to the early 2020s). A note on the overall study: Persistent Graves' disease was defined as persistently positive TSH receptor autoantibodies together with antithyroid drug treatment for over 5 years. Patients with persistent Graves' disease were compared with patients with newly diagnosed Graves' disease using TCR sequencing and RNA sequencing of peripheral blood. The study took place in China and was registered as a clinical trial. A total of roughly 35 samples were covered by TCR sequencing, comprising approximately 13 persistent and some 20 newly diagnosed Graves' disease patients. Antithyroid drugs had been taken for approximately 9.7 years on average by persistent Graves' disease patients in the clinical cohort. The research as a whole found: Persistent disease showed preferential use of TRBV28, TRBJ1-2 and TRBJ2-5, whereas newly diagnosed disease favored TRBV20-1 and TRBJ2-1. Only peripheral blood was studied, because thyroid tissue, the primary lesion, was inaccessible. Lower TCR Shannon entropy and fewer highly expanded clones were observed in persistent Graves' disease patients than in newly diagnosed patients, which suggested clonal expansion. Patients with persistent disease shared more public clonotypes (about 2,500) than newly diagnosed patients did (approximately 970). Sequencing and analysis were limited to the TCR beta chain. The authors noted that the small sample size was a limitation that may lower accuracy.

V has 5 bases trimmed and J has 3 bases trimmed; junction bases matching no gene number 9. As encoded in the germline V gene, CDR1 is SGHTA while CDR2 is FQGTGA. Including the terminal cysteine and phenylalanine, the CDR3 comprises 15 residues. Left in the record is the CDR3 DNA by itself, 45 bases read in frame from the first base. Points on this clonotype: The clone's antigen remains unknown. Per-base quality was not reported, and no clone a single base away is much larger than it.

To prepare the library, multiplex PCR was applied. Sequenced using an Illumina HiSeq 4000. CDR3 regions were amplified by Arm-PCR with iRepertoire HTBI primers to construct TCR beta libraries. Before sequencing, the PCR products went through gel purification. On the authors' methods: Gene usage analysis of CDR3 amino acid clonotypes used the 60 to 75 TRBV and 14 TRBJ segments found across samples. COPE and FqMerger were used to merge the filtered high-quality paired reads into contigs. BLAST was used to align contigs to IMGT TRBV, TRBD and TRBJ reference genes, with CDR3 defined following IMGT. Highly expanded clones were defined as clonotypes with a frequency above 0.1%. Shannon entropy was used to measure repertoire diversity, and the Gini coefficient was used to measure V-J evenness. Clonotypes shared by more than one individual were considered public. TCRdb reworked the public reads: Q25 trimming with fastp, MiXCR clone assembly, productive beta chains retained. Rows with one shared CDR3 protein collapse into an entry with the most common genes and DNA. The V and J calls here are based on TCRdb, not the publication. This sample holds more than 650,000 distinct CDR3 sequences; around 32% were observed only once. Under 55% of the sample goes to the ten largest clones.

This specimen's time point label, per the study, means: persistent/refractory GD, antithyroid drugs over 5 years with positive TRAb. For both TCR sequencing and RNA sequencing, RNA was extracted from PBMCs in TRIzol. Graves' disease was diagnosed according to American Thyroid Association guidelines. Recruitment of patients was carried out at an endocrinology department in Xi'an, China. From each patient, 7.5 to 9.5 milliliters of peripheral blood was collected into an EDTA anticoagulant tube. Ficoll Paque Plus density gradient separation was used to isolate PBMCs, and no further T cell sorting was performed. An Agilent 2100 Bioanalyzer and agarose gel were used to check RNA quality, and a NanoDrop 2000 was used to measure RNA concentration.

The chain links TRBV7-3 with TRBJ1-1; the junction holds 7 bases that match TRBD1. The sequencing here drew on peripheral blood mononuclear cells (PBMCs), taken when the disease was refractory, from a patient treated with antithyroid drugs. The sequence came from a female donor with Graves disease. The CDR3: CASSPTGIADTEAFF. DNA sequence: TGTGCCAGCAGCCCGACAGGGATCGCTGACACTGAAGCTTTCTTT. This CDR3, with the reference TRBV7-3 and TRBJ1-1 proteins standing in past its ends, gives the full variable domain GAGVSQTPSNKVTEKGKYVELRCDPISGHTALYWYRQSLGQGPEFLIYFQGTGAADDSGLPNDRFFAVRPEGSVSTLKIQRTERGDSAVYLCASSPTGIADTEAFFGQGTRLTVV.